One sample yielded the 8 T cell receptor beta chains listed below, sequenced in a study of blood T cell repertoires in COVID-19. Only in-frame clones appear in the TCRdb table, and some are missing; sequencing was by immunoSEQ multiplex PCR. The sample yields roughly 200,000 clones, 85% to 90% seen once. Specimen: peripheral blood. These receptors were obtained from a man older than 75 with acute or convalescent COVID-19.

In this sample, this clone turned up a few times. This chain uses TRBV13 with TRBJ2-5; D might be TRBD1 (5 bases). This CDR3 region has 14 residues. The germline CDR1 and CDR2 sequences are PRHDT and FYEKMQ (reference sequence). Trimming pared 5 bases from V and 3 bases from J, leaving 13 bases between. CDR3 sequence (DNA): TGTGCCAGCAGCCTCCGCCAGGGCAAAGAGACCCAGTACTTC. Translation gives CASSLRQGKETQYF.

The rearrangement links TRBV7-2 to TRBJ2-7; 12 positions agree with TRBD2. The V and J ends lost 6 bases and 5 bases, in that order; junction bases with no gene match: 8. This CDR3 has 15 residues. The germline V gene has CDR1 SGHTA and CDR2 FQGNSA. The CDR3 loop is CASSSTGLAGNEQYV. The CDR3 DNA reads TGTGCCAGCAGTTCCACCGGACTAGCGGGAAACGAGCAGTACGTC.

The chain employs TRBV24-1 and TRBJ1-2, with D unresolved. The V and J ends lost 3 bases and 0 bases respectively, with 10 bases between them. CDR1 KGHDR and CDR2 SFDVKD come from the germline V gene. The CDR3 sequence is 15 residues long. The CDR3 loop is CATSDNAGANYGYTF. The CDR3 DNA reads TGTGCCACCAGTGATAATGCGGGAGCTAACTATGGCTACACCTTC.

The CDR3 reads CASSLVAGGPNEQFF. CDR3 bases: TGCGCCAGCAGCTTGGTGGCGGGAGGGCCGAATGAGCAGTTCTTC. The chain combines TRBV5-1 with TRBJ2-1; 9 bases line up with TRBD2. The CDR3 contains 15 residues. Unmatched junction bases numbered 5, after V lost 0 bases and J lost 7 bases. CDR1 and CDR2 (germline): SGHRS, YFSETQ.

In nucleotides, the CDR3 is TGTGCCAGCAGTTCATCCTCGGGATCACCCCTCCACTTT. As protein: CASSSSSGSPLHF. This rearrangement joins TRBV12-3 or TRBV12-4 to TRBJ1-6, with unresolved D. The CDR3 extends over 13 amino acids. V lost 4 bases and J 10 bases, leaving 11 bases between the germline ends.

The rearrangement links TRBV15 to TRBJ2-3; D might be TRBD2 (6 bases). The germline V gene encodes CDR1 LNHNV and CDR2 YYDKDF (reference sequence). The CDR3 covers 15 residues. Between the trimmed V and J ends, which lost 4 bases and 5 bases, there was a span of 16 bases. DNA for the CDR3: TGTGCCACCAGCAAAAGTAGAGGGACTGGAGATACGCAGTATTTT. It specifies CATSKSRGTGDTQYF.

The rearrangement uses TRBV5-4 and TRBJ2-1; the match to TRBD2 covers 7 bases. This CDR3 contains 14 residues. After removal of 4 bases from V and 3 bases from J, the junction contained 4 bases not matched to a gene. Germline values: CDR1 SGHNT, CDR2 YYREEE (reference sequence). CDR3 sequence reads: CASSTGLRYNEQFF. The CDR3 bases are TGTGCCAGCAGCACGGGACTACGCTACAATGAGCAGTTCTTC.

The chain couples TRBV29-1 to TRBJ1-1; D remains unclear. V was trimmed by 0 bases and J by 6 bases, leaving 11 bases between them. The CDR3 is 13 amino acids. CDR1 SQVTM and CDR2 ANQGSEA come from the germline V gene. The CDR3 coding sequence is TGCAGCGTTGAAGATTGGGAGGGTTCTGAAGCTTTCTTT. Residues: CSVEDWEGSEAFF. The complete variable domain, with remaining parts taken from reference TRBV29-1 and TRBJ1-1, reads SAVISQKPSRDICQRGTSLTIQCQVDSQVTMMFWYRQQPGQSLTLIATANQGSEATYESGFVIDKFPISRPNLTFSTLTVSNMSPEDSSIYLCSVEDWEGSEAFFGQGTRLTVV.